This T cell receptor beta chain comes out of a study of tumor and adjacent non-tumor tissue in lung cancer (dated by TCRdb to the late 2010s). In terms of the full investigation: Of the cohort, 12 patients had adenocarcinoma, 2 had squamous cell carcinoma and 1 had small cell lung cancer. Among the approximately 15 patients, ages ranged from roughly 31 to 85 years, some ten were men and 5 were women, and disease was TNM stage I to III. The study compared bulk TCRbeta repertoires between lung tumor tissue and matched distant non-tumor lung tissue from 15 lung cancer patients. A total of 95 million to 150 million productive TCRbeta reads were generated by sequencing, corresponding to an average of roughly 4.1 million reads per sample. For each patient, one tumor sample and one normal lung sample were taken, giving thirty paired specimens that underwent TCRbeta CDR3 sequencing. Overall study outcomes, separate from this receptor: Because peripheral blood was not sequenced, blood TCRbeta repertoires in the lung cancer patients of the study were not examined. Neither the sequencing platform nor unique molecular identifiers are named or mentioned anywhere in the methods. The top 100 clones made up a significantly larger cumulative share of the repertoire in normal lung than in tumor tissue. Significantly higher TCR diversity (inverse Simpson) was observed in tumor tissue than in normal lung tissue (around 460 vs 160, P = 0.0075, Mann-Whitney U test). TCR diversity was significantly higher in younger patients, and higher tumor TCR diversity was associated with shorter overall and disease-free survival. Only 15 or so patients were included in the cohort, and the need for larger samples and more detailed clinical data was noted by the authors.

RNA was isolated from bulk unsorted tissue, and RNA quality was assessed with a NanoDrop ND-1000 and an Agilent 2100. Normal lung samples were distant non-tumor tissue taken more than 3 cm from the tumor edge. All donors had newly diagnosed lung cancer, had not received prior chemotherapy, and were admitted for thoracic surgery in China between August and November 2014. Patients with previous radiotherapy or chemotherapy, or with another concurrent cancer, were excluded from the study. Pieces of surgical tissue measuring about 1-2.1 cm3 were kept in RNAlater solution and held at -80 degrees C until needed. As concerns this clonotype: Its antigen specificity is not known. One end of the junction varies from germline; a read error may be responsible.

Receptor amplification or capture employed multiplex PCR. The reads were generated on an Illumina HiSeq 2500. TCRbeta libraries were built by three rounds of nested PCR using primers (Table S4), following protocols modified from ARM-PCR. PCR products of 200-500 bp were gel-excised and purified with the QIAquick gel extraction kit before sequencing. On the authors' methods: Trimmomatic was used to clean the reads, FLASH merged the cleaned reads into complete CDR3 sequences, and MiTCR assigned the sequences to V(D)J germline segments. VDJtools was used to compute clonal diversity as the inverse Simpson's index. Productive reads were defined as in-frame sequences without a premature stop codon. Using fastp at Q25 and MiXCR, TCRdb reprocessed the public reads and kept productive beta chains. Rows matching on CDR3 protein sequence are summarized as one entry with the most common DNA and genes. TCRdb assigned the V and J calls; the authors' analysis was not used. This sample gives almost 75,000 distinct CDR3 sequences in total; approximately 68% of them show up just once. 25% to 30% of the sample belongs to the ten largest clones.

Counted from cysteine to phenylalanine, this CDR3 has 15 amino acids. The entry retains the CDR3 DNA only, 45 bases that are in frame from base 1. Sequences SEHNR (CDR1) and FQNEAQ (CDR2) are obtained from the germline V gene (reference sequence). Input material: distant non-tumor lung tissue. This sequence was found in a woman in her forties or fifties with non-small cell lung cancer. This sequence uses TRBV7-9 and TRBJ2-1; TRBD1 could be the D gene, as 5 bases match. Here the CDR3 is given as CVSSPRSGFVNEQLF. The nucleotide sequence is given as TGTGTCAGCAGCCCAAGGTCAGGGTTTGTCAATGAGCAGTTATTC.